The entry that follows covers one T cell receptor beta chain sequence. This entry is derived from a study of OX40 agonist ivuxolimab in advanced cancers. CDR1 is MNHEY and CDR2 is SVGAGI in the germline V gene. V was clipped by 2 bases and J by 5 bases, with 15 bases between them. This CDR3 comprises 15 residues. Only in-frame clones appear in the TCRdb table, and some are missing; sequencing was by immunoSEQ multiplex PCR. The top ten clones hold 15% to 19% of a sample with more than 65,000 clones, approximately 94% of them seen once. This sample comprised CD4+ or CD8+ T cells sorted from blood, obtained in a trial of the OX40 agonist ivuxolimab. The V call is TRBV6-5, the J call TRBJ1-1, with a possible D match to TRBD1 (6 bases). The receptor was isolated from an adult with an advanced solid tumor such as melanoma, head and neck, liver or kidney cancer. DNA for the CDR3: TGTGCCAGCAGTTACCAACTCAGGGGCGGAACTGAAGCTTTCTTT. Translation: CASSYQLRGGTEAFF.